The 18 T cell receptor beta chains below were found in one sample sequenced in a study of T cells in localized non-small cell lung cancer. Clones were sequenced by immunoSEQ multiplex PCR, and TCRdb holds only the in-frame ones, with some missing. The sample holds 2,000 or so clones, approximately 32% seen once. The source material was normal lung tissue next to the tumor, sampled before any cancer treatment. Every receptor here comes from an older male donor with stage I squamous cell lung carcinoma.

This clone was seen a few times. This chain connects TRBV11-3 to TRBJ2-5; 12 bases map to TRBD1. Germline lookup yields CDR1 SGHNT and CDR2 YENEEA. CDR3 length: 17 amino acids. J gave up 5 bases and V 5 bases, and 12 bases lay outside the gene matches. The CDR3 DNA follows: TGTGCCAGCAGCCCCCACCCCGGGACAGGGGGCGGTGAGACCCAGTACTTC. Encoded protein: CASSPHPGTGGGETQYF.

The gene calls are TRBV18 and TRBJ1-2; 8 bases are shared with TRBD1. In germline, CDR1 is KGHSH, CDR2 LQKENI. CDR3 length: 17 residues. V shed 0 bases, J shed 5 bases, and the junction held 11 bases outside the gene matches. CDR3 in amino acids: CASSPPNLSGGKYGYTF. The CDR3 DNA sequence: TGTGCCAGCTCACCACCGAACCTGTCAGGGGGCAAGTATGGCTACACCTTC.

This rearrangement joins TRBV19 to TRBJ1-5, with D hard to call. Trimming left V 11 bases short and J 9 bases short, with 23 bases between. In germline, CDR1 is LNHDA, CDR2 SQIVND (reference sequence). This CDR3 contains 14 residues. CDR3 in amino acids: CASRGDRTRGPQHF. In DNA, the CDR3 is TGTGCCTCGCGTGGGGATAGGACCCGAGGGCCCCAGCATTTT.

This clone was observed a few times. The V gene is TRBV30, the J gene TRBJ2-2; D not resolved. Germline values: CDR1 GTSNPN, CDR2 SVGIG (reference sequence). The CDR3 is 13 amino acids. The ends were cut back, 1 base at V and 4 bases at J, with 7 bases in the middle. CDR3: CAWSGARTGELFF. The CDR3 bases are TGTGCCTGGAGTGGGGCTCGCACCGGGGAGCTGTTTTTT.

The gene calls are TRBV5-1 and TRBJ2-1; 7 bases map to TRBD1. With V trimmed by 4 bases and J by 1 base, 2 bases remained unmatched. This CDR3 contains 14 residues. Per germline, CDR1 SGHRS and CDR2 YFSETQ. The CDR3 loop is CASSPGQSYNEQFF. The CDR3 coding sequence is TGCGCCAGCAGCCCGGGACAGTCCTACAATGAGCAGTTCTTC.

The chain recombines TRBV11-3 with TRBJ1-2; perhaps TRBD1 as D (5 bases). This CDR3 spans 17 amino acids. CDR1 SGHNT and CDR2 YENEEA come from the germline V gene. V dropped 0 bases and J dropped 6 bases, with 20 bases sitting between them. CDR3 loop: CASSLDVNQGITDGYTF. The CDR3 DNA follows: TGTGCCAGCAGCTTAGATGTGAACCAGGGAATAACGGATGGCTACACCTTC.

This clone was seen more than once but under ten times. V gene TRBV6-8 combines with J gene TRBJ1-2, with D tentatively TRBD1 (5 bases). This CDR3 has 14 residues. Between the trimmed V and J ends, which lost 5 bases and 4 bases, there was a span of 14 bases. Germline-derived CDR1 and CDR2 are MNHGY and SAAAGT. DNA for the CDR3: TGTGCCAGCAGTGGGGCAGGCGGATTCTATGGCTACACCTTC. Protein sequence: CASSGAGGFYGYTF.

This chain connects TRBV7-6 to TRBJ2-5; D ambiguous. The length of the CDR3 is 14 residues. Germline assignment: CDR1 SGHVS and CDR2 FNYEAQ. V was clipped by 1 base and J by 1 base, with 7 bases between them. The CDR3, as DNA: TGTGCCAGCAGCTTAGAACAGCTCCAAGAGACCCAGTACTTC. It codes for CASSLEQLQETQYF.

This clone is medium-sized within its sample. The CDR3 here is CASSASGTPFNEQFF. The CDR3 region has the DNA TGTGCCAGCAGCGCGTCCGGGACCCCTTTCAATGAGCAGTTCTTC. The J gene is TRBJ2-1, the V gene TRBV9; tentatively, D is TRBD1 or TRBD2 (5 bases each). The CDR3 is 15 amino acids. Deletions cut 3 bases from V and 6 bases from J, with 16 bases between. The V gene's germline CDR1 is SGDLS and CDR2 YYNGEE.

The CDR3 DNA is TGTGCCACCAGCAGAGGCAGGGGCAGGGGAACCGGCTACACCTTC. Its protein is CATSRGRGRGTGYTF. The chain carries TRBV15 and TRBJ1-2, with D possibly matching TRBD1 (6 bases). The CDR3 length is 15 residues. Trimming took 1 base from V and 8 from J, leaving 17 bases between them. In germline, CDR1 is LNHNV, CDR2 YYDKDF (reference sequence).

The chain carries TRBV28 and TRBJ1-4, with 12 nucleotides matching TRBD1. CDR1 is MDHEN, CDR2 SYDVKM, per germline. V lost 4 bases to trimming and J lost 9 bases; unmatched junction nucleotides: 6. This CDR3 is 15 amino acids long. Written as DNA, the CDR3 is TGTGCCAGCAGTTCACCGGGACAGGGGGCGAAAAAACTGTTTTTT. This encodes CASSSPGQGAKKLFF.

V usage is TRBV19 and J usage is TRBJ2-1; D call uncertain. Per germline, CDR1 LNHDA and CDR2 SQIVND (reference sequence). Deletions cut 4 bases from V and 5 bases from J, with 12 bases between. This CDR3 has 14 amino acids. The CDR3 loop reads CASSRADEDNEQFF. CDR3 DNA: TGTGCCAGTAGTAGGGCGGATGAAGACAATGAGCAGTTCTTC. The full variable domain, with the rest looked up from reference TRBV19 and TRBJ2-1, is DGGITQSPKYLFRKEGQNVTLSCEQNLNHDAMYWYRQDPGQGLRLIYYSQIVNDFQKGDIAEGYSVSREKKESFPLTVTSAQKNPTAFYLCASSRADEDNEQFFGPGTRLTVL.

This clone appeared a few times. The CDR3 sequence: CASSQSRDSYGYTF. CDR3 sequence (DNA): TGTGCCAGCAGCCAATCCCGGGACAGCTATGGCTACACCTTC. This sequence joins TRBV14 and TRBJ1-2; TRBD1 agrees at 7 bases. V shed 2 bases, J shed 4 bases, and the junction held 4 bases outside the gene matches. This CDR3 contains 14 residues. The germline gives CDR1 SGHDN, CDR2 FVKESK. The full variable domain, completed using reference TRBV14 and TRBJ1-2, is EAGVTQFPSHSVIEKGQTVTLRCDPISGHDNLYWYRRVMGKEIKFLLHFVKESKQDESGMPNNRFLAERTGGTYSTLKVQPAELEDSGVYFCASSQSRDSYGYTFGSGTRLTVV.

Sample share makes this clone large. The CDR3 loop is CASSSSEGTSHYNEQFF. CDR3 nucleotides: TGTGCCAGCAGCTCTTCAGAGGGGACTAGCCACTACAATGAGCAGTTCTTC. This rearrangement joins TRBV28 to TRBJ2-1; 9 bases are a match to TRBD2. Germline CDR1 MDHEN, CDR2 SYDVKM. The CDR3 consists of 17 residues. The junction had 12 bases not matched to a gene; V was cut back by 6 bases and J by 3 bases.

J is TRBJ2-7 and V is TRBV28; TRBD2 matches 10 bases. CDR3 length: 14 amino acids. Trimming at V came to 5 bases and at J to 2 bases, leaving 3 bases not matched to a gene. Germline CDR1 reads MDHEN; CDR2 reads SYDVKM. The CDR3 protein is CASSRLAGTYEQYF. In DNA, the CDR3 is TGTGCCAGCAGTAGACTAGCGGGTACCTACGAGCAGTACTTC.

The V gene is TRBV11-3, the J gene TRBJ2-1; 9 positions agree with TRBD2. The CDR3 totals 17 residues. The V and J ends lost 1 base and 6 bases, in that order; junction bases with no gene match: 10. Germline V gene sequence: CDR1 SGHNT, CDR2 YENEEA. The CDR3 DNA reads as TGTGCCAGCAGCTTAGGTAGTGGCGGACTAGCGTCCAATGAGCAGTTCTTC. It encodes CASSLGSGGLASNEQFF.

This clone counts as medium-sized. The chain couples TRBV1 to TRBJ2-2; the tabulated D call, TRBD2, remains unverified against the DNA. TRBV1 is a pseudogene segment. This CDR3 is built from 15 residues. CDR3 coding DNA: TGCGCCAGCAGCCTTCTCGATAGCGGCACCGGGGAGCTGTTTTTT. Amino acid sequence: CASSLLDSGTGELFF.

This chain links TRBV15 with TRBJ2-7, with D perhaps matching TRBD2 (5 bases). The CDR3 spans 14 residues. In germline, CDR1 is LNHNV, CDR2 YYDKDF (reference sequence). Trimming stripped 3 bases from V and 3 bases from J, with 12 bases between. The chain's CDR3 is CATSRGDYDYEQYF. In DNA, the CDR3 is TGTGCCACCAGCAGGGGAGACTACGACTACGAGCAGTACTTC.